This TCR beta chain was identified in a study of blood T cell repertoires in COVID-19. Study at large: PBMCs, B-cell-depleted T cells, or T cells provided the cDNA or gDNA that made up the material.

Measured with immunoSEQ multiplex PCR; TCRdb has only the in-frame clones, and not every one. The table records tens of thousands of clones, approximately 78% of them present only once. The sequencing input was peripheral blood. The clonotype originates from a man aged 60 to 75 with COVID-19, enrolled during active disease.

The CDR3 here is CATRQGMNTEAFF. The CDR3 DNA follows: TGTGCCACCCGACAGGGGATGAACACTGAAGCTTTCTTT. The chain uses TRBV19 and TRBJ1-1; 8 nucleotides match TRBD1. Germline V gene data show CDR1 as LNHDA and CDR2 as SQIVND (reference sequence). After removal of 10 bases from V and 0 bases from J, the junction contained 4 bases not matched to a gene. The CDR3 has 13 amino acids.